The next 6 T cell receptor beta chains were all read from a single sample in a study of blood T cells in healthy people across ages. A second PCR of about 7 to 12 cycles used a sample-barcoded 5' primer and a J-beta primer mix. TCRdb itself ran the 5' RACE reads through MiXCR, one entry per CDR3 protein. The sample includes 700,000 to 950,000 distinct CDR3 sequences, 35% to 45% seen only once; the top ten take 20% to 25%. Sample: blood. The receptors here all came from a woman aged 55-70 years in good health.

With respect to this clonotype: A much larger clone differs by one base, so this may be a read error. This chain uses TRBV7-2 with TRBJ1-2; no firm D call. In germline, CDR1 is SGHTA, CDR2 FQGNSA. The CDR3 contains 12 residues. The DNA of the CDR3 is TGTGCCAGCAGCTTAGACAACTATGGCTACATCTTC. This translates into CASSLDNYGYIF.

This rearrangement joins TRBV7-9 to TRBJ2-1; D gene unclear. TRBJ2-7 explains the end of the DNA better; the J call may be wrong. From germline, CDR1 is SEHNR and CDR2 FQNEAQ (reference sequence). The CDR3 contains 10 residues. In DNA, the CDR3 is TGTGCCAGCAGCTACAATGAGCAGTACTTC. It encodes CASSYNEQYF.

This clonotype was counted a few times. This chain connects TRBV7-9 to TRBJ2-1; a weak D match, TRBD1 (5 bases). This CDR3 contains 13 residues. CDR1 and CDR2 (germline): SEHNR, FQNEAQ (reference sequence). V was pared by 0 bases and J by 8 bases, with 8 bases between. The CDR3 coding sequence is TGTGCCAGCAGCTTAGCAGGGGCCGATGAGCAGTTCTTC. Translated: CASSLAGADEQFF.

This clonotype was detected many times. The chain employs TRBV29-1 and TRBJ2-7, with D hard to call. Germline V gene sequence: CDR1 SQVTM, CDR2 ANQGSEA. The CDR3 loop spans 12 amino acids. V lost 6 bases and J 4 bases, leaving 13 bases between the germline ends. CDR3 in amino acids: CSVAPAGYEQYF. CDR3 DNA sequence: TGCAGCGTCGCCCCCGCCGGTTACGAGCAGTACTTC.

This clonotype was observed a few times. The chain uses TRBV12-3 or TRBV12-4 and TRBJ2-4; D is possibly TRBD1 (6 bases). Trimming left V 6 bases short and J 9 bases short, with 15 bases between. The length of the CDR3 is 13 residues. CDR3 DNA sequence: TGTGCCAGCAGCAAACAGGGCTTGGGCATTCAGTACTTC. Translation gives CASSKQGLGIQYF.

The V gene is TRBV21-1, the J gene TRBJ2-3; the table names TRBD2, a call not compared with the DNA. TRBV21-1 is listed as a pseudogene. This CDR3 is 17 amino acids long. For the CDR3, the DNA is TGTGCCAGCAGCAGTGATCTAGCGGGAGACTGCACAGATACGCAGTATTTT. Translation: CASSSDLAGDCTDTQYF.